These 9 T cell receptor beta chains share one sample of origin, sequenced in a study of blood T cell repertoires in COVID-19. Data came from immunoSEQ multiplex PCR; TCRdb stores just in-frame clones and leaves some out. The sample yields approximately 210,000 clones, more than 70% seen once. The sequenced sample was peripheral blood. Receptor source: a woman aged 45-60 years with acute or convalescent COVID-19.

This clone has just a few counts. V is TRBV18 and J is TRBJ2-6; 10 positions match TRBD1. The length of the CDR3 is 17 residues. V shed 5 bases and J 0 bases; nucleotides not matched to a gene: 4. From germline, CDR1 is KGHSH and CDR2 LQKENI. The CDR3, as DNA: TGTGCCAGCTCAGCCCGGGACAGGGGCTCTGGGGCCAACGTCCTGACTTTC. Encoded protein: CASSARDRGSGANVLTF.

This clone has just one count. This rearrangement joins TRBV11-2 to TRBJ2-1; maybe TRBD2 (5 bases). V lost 3 bases and J lost 4, with 10 bases in between. The CDR3 has 14 residues. Germline CDR1 reads SGHAT; CDR2 reads FQNNGV. The CDR3, as DNA: TGTGCCAGCAGCTTGGGTACGGGATACAATGAGCAGTTCTTC. It is translated as CASSLGTGYNEQFF.

The rearrangement joins TRBV27 to TRBJ1-2; D is perhaps TRBD1 (6 bases). V lost 4 bases and J 4 bases, leaving 16 bases between the germline ends. Germline V gene sequence: CDR1 MNHEY, CDR2 SMNVEV (reference sequence). This CDR3 is built from 15 residues. The CDR3 DNA follows: TGTGCCAGCAGTTCTCCAGCACAGGGTTCCTATGGCTACACCTTC. Its protein is CASSSPAQGSYGYTF.

This clone has just one count. The gene calls are TRBV19 and TRBJ1-2; 7 bases map to TRBD1. CDR3 length equals 14 residues. V gave up 5 bases and J gave up 6 bases; unmatched junction bases: 9. CDR1 is LNHDA and CDR2 is SQIVND in the germline V gene (reference sequence). The CDR3 sequence: CASSRNRGFHGYTF. CDR3 in DNA: TGTGCCAGTAGTCGTAACAGGGGATTCCATGGCTACACCTTC.

The DNA for the CDR3 is TGCAGCGTTGAAGACAGGGGCCCCTATGGCTACACCTTC. Translation: CSVEDRGPYGYTF. V and J are TRBV29-1 and TRBJ1-2, with D possibly being TRBD1 (6 bases). Germline CDR1 is SQVTM and CDR2 is ANQGSEA. Between the trimmed V and J ends, which lost 0 bases and 4 bases, there was a span of 9 bases. The CDR3 is 13 amino acids.

The chain uses TRBV13 and TRBJ2-7, with D perhaps matching TRBD2 (6 bases). Trimming cost V 4 bases and J 0 bases, with 19 bases left between them. The CDR3 consists of 17 residues. Germline loops: CDR1 PRHDT, CDR2 FYEKMQ (reference sequence). CDR3: CASSSPRLGGTSYEQYF. Written as DNA, the CDR3 is TGTGCCAGCAGCTCGCCTCGTCTCGGCGGGACCTCCTACGAGCAGTACTTC.

The CDR3 coding sequence is TGTGCCAGTAGCCCATTTGGGGCCCATAGCAATCAGCCCCAGCATTTT. Its translation: CASSPFGAHSNQPQHF. This chain connects TRBV19 to TRBJ1-5, with D possibly being TRBD1 (5 bases). This CDR3 spans 16 amino acids. Trimming shortened V by 6 bases and J by 0 bases, and 15 bases separated the two germline ends. Germline V gene sequence: CDR1 LNHDA, CDR2 SQIVND (reference sequence).

This clone was counted only a few times. V usage is TRBV7-9 and J usage is TRBJ1-1; D ambiguous. The germline V gene has CDR1 SEHNR and CDR2 FQNEAQ (reference sequence). V was shortened by 0 bases and J by 0 bases, with 14 bases between the two germline ends. This CDR3 is 17 amino acids long. The CDR3 loop reads CASSLALLTDMNTEAFF. CDR3 nucleotide sequence: TGTGCCAGCAGCTTAGCGCTCCTGACTGATATGAACACTGAAGCTTTCTTT.

V gene TRBV6-2 or TRBV6-3 combines with J gene TRBJ2-7, with TRBD2 matching over 8 bases. The germline V gene encodes CDR1 MNHEY and CDR2 SVGEGT. The V segment lost 5 bases and the J segment 4 bases; nucleotides outside the gene matches: 4. This CDR3 has 13 residues. CDR3 coding DNA: TGTGCCAGCAGTACCCCGGGGGGGTACGAGCAGTACTTC. Translation gives CASSTPGGYEQYF.